Below, one T cell receptor (beta chain) is given with its context. The antigen it recognizes is unknown. Per-nucleotide qualities are absent, and no much larger clonotype sits a single base away. Genomic DNA was isolated from the sorted cells so that the TCRbeta CDR3 region could be sequenced. The immunoSEQ Assay was used for sequencing of TCRbeta CDR3 regions. TCRdb re-hosts the immuneACCESS table, in-frame sequences only. Its copies lack some clones; in the studies checked, an unresolved V gene accounts for under half of them, and the cause for the rest is not known. The sample has about 100,000 clones on record, around nine tenths of them singletons. Around 1.5% of the sample comes from the top ten. The data originate from a study of OX40 agonist ivuxolimab in advanced cancers. Looking at the study overall: Ivuxolimab was an agonistic, fully human IgG2 monoclonal antibody directed against OX40 (CD134), a costimulatory receptor. Intravenous ivuxolimab was administered to patients every 2 weeks at six dose levels: 0.01, 0.1, 0.3, 1.5, 3 and 10 mg/kg. Of the roughly 52 dose-escalation patients, hepatocellular carcinoma was present in around 20, melanoma in roughly 15, renal cell carcinoma in 9 and head and neck cancer in 9. In the dose-escalation cohort, 75% to 90% of patients were male, and the mean age was roughly 60 years with a range of roughly 20 to 85. Prior anti-PD-1, anti-PD-L1 or anti-CTLA-4 therapy was permitted, and checkpoint inhibitors had been received by more than 35% of dose-escalation patients. Partial responses occurred in three dose-escalation patients: two with cutaneous melanoma and one with hepatocellular carcinoma. The purpose of peripheral TCRbeta sequencing was to test whether ivuxolimab changed TCR sequence diversity and led to clonal T-cell expansion. The monotherapy dose-escalation portion (N of about 50 patients) of the phase I ivuxolimab trial is reported in the paper.

What the research found in general, with its limitations: Which antigens the clonally expanded peripheral T cells were specific for was not determined. At doses of 0.1 to 3.0 mg/kg, clonal expansion of both CD4+ and CD8+ T cells in blood was seen between baseline and week 6. In the 0.1-3.0 mg/kg groups, partial responders had among the lowest normalized peripheral clonal expansion, particularly in CD8+ T cells. Low levels of normalized T-cell clonal expansion were also seen in some patients who did not respond. After ivuxolimab, expanded clones were on average more numerous among CD8+ T cells than among CD4+ T cells.

The trial excluded patients who had a history of autoimmune disease or who were on systemic immunosuppression. Peripheral blood for TCR sequencing was collected from all dose cohorts at baseline, on cycle 4 day 1, and on cycle 7 day 1. Samples came from an open-label, multicenter, first-in-human phase I dose-escalation trial of ivuxolimab. Adults with locally advanced or metastatic melanoma, renal cell carcinoma, hepatocellular carcinoma or head and neck squamous cell carcinoma were enrolled in the trial. CD4+ and CD8+ T cells were sorted separately from peripheral blood before TCR sequencing. CDR1 and CDR2 are read off the germline V gene as SGHTA and FQGNSA. V is pared back by 5 bases and J by 2 bases, with 5 bases lying between the germline termini. The CDR3, from cysteine to phenylalanine, totals 12 residues. The kept DNA is CDR3 alone, 36 bases in frame from the first base.

The receptor was isolated from an adult with an advanced solid tumor such as melanoma, head and neck, liver or kidney cancer. The sequencing used CD4+ or CD8+ T cells sorted from blood, collected in a trial of the OX40 agonist ivuxolimab. The sequence is built from TRBV7-2 and TRBJ2-3, with the identity of the D gene unclear. The sequenced DNA: TGTGCCAGCAGCAAGTACACAGATACGCAGTATTTT. This codes for CASSKYTDTQYF.